This T cell receptor (beta chain) is drawn from a study of cytomegalovirus exposure and HLA in healthy donors. Method: immunoSEQ multiplex PCR; TCRdb's copy keeps in-frame clones and lacks some. Among about 64,000 clones listed, 95% were seen once. As regards this clone: Antigen unknown.

Overall study results and limits: Specificity of three CMV-associated chains for CMV antigens was verified in vitro. Overall, roughly 170 TCR beta chains were annotated as cytomegalovirus-associated. The TCR clusters that emerged in the first cohort tended, a later analysis found, to co-occur in the 120 or so validation repertoires.

The CDR3 covers 13 residues. Germline CDR1 is SGHNT and CDR2 is YENEEA. V lost 6 bases and J lost 3, with 8 bases in between. The rearrangement joins TRBV11-3 to TRBJ1-4; no definite D call. The material sequenced was PBMCs. This receptor was taken from a woman aged 18-29 years in good health and CMV-seropositive. The CDR3 sequence is CASREGPNEKLFF. CDR3 sequence (DNA): TGTGCCAGCAGGGAGGGCCCTAATGAAAAACTGTTTTTT.